The 12 T cell receptor beta chains in this list originate from one sample, sequenced in a study of cytomegalovirus exposure and HLA in healthy donors. The study ran its PCR with 60 Vbeta and 13 Jbeta primers. This table comes from immunoSEQ multiplex PCR, and its TCRdb copy is limited to in-frame clones, with some not included. The sample records about 250,000 clones, about four fifths being singletons. The source material was PBMCs. The receptors shown here come from a girl aged 2 to 10 in good health and CMV-seronegative.

The J gene is TRBJ2-3, the V gene TRBV5-4; maybe TRBD2 (6 bases). Germline V gives CDR1 SGHNT, CDR2 YYREEE (reference sequence). V dropped 4 bases and J dropped 2 bases, with 14 bases sitting between them. The CDR3 is 15 amino acids. In nucleotides, the CDR3 is TGTGCCAGCAGCCGGTCGGGACTTTACACAGATACGCAGTATTTT. Protein product: CASSRSGLYTDTQYF.

There are a few counts of this clone. The V gene is TRBV28, the J gene TRBJ1-1; TRBD1 aligns across 7 bases. V lost 6 bases to trimming and J lost 5 bases; unmatched junction nucleotides: 9. This CDR3 spans 14 amino acids. Germline V gene sequence: CDR1 MDHEN, CDR2 SYDVKM. CDR3 coding DNA: TGTGCCAGCAGCCATCAACCACAGGGGACTGAAGCTTTCTTT. It translates to CASSHQPQGTEAFF.

The chain employs TRBV29-1 and TRBJ2-5, with D possibly being TRBD1 (5 bases). V lost 8 bases and J lost 4, with 23 bases in between. The germline gives CDR1 SQVTM, CDR2 ANQGSEA. This CDR3 has 15 residues. This chain's CDR3 is CSITGSGQGLETQYF. CDR3 nucleotides: TGCAGCATTACTGGTTCCGGGCAGGGCTTAGAGACCCAGTACTTC.

The chain has TRBV6-1 and TRBJ2-1, with a tentative D call TRBD2 (7 bases). Germline V gene sequence: CDR1 MNHNS, CDR2 SASEGT. V lost 7 bases and J lost 2, with 15 bases in between. CDR3 size: 15 residues. The CDR3 here is CASTFEGGAYNEQFF. As DNA, the CDR3 is TGTGCCAGCACCTTTGAAGGGGGGGCCTACAATGAGCAGTTCTTC.

The chain links TRBV9 to TRBJ2-3; TRBD2 matches 11 bases. V dropped 3 bases and J dropped 0; count of bases not matched to a gene: 12. Per the germline V gene, CDR1 is SGDLS and CDR2 is YYNGEE. This CDR3 is 19 amino acids long. The CDR3 DNA reads as TGTGCCAGCAGCGAAAGTAGTGGGGGACTAGCGGCTAGCACAGATACGCAGTATTTT. Its translation: CASSESSGGLAASTDTQYF.

The rearrangement links TRBV7-2 to TRBJ2-2; TRBD1 matches at 10 bases. This CDR3 spans 15 amino acids. J was trimmed by 4 bases and V by 3 bases; bases with no gene match: 2. The germline CDR1 and CDR2 sequences are SGHTA and FQGNSA. CDR3 amino acids: CASSFGTGATGELFF. The DNA of the CDR3 is TGTGCCAGCAGCTTCGGGACAGGGGCCACCGGGGAGCTGTTTTTT.

This clone was recorded once. The J gene is TRBJ1-2, the V gene TRBV5-6, with 9 bases lining up with TRBD1. This CDR3 region has 15 residues. Unmatched junction bases numbered 9, after V lost 1 base and J lost 8 bases. The germline V gene has CDR1 SGHDT and CDR2 YYEEEE. The CDR3 bases are TGTGCCAGCAGCTTGTTGTCACAGGGGGCGCGGGGCTACACCTTC. Residues: CASSLLSQGARGYTF.

The sample holds one count of this clone. This chain joins TRBV14 and TRBJ2-3, with 9 bases aligning to TRBD2. The CDR3 length is 16 residues. Germline lookup yields CDR1 SGHDN and CDR2 FVKESK. The V gene end was trimmed by 7 bases and the J gene end by 2 bases; junction bases not matched to a gene: 10. In DNA, the CDR3 is TGTGCCAGCACTGAAGGGACTAGCTGGAACACAGATACGCAGTATTTT. This encodes CASTEGTSWNTDTQYF.

This chain links TRBV7-7 with TRBJ2-6; D is undetermined. The V gene's germline CDR1 is SSHAT and CDR2 FNYEAQ (reference sequence). The CDR3 is 12 residues long. V lost 4 bases and J lost 9, with 7 bases in between. The CDR3 sequence: CASSSLYNVLTF. CDR3 in DNA: TGTGCCAGCAGCTCCCTATACAACGTCCTGACTTTC.

This clone was seen a few times. The genes are TRBV5-6 and TRBJ2-1; 8 bases map to TRBD1. From germline, CDR1 is SGHDT and CDR2 YYEEEE. J lost 9 bases, V lost 4 bases, and 3 bases had no gene match. The CDR3 extends over 12 amino acids. The CDR3 region is CASSGGQVEQFF. For the CDR3, the DNA is TGTGCCAGCAGCGGGGGACAGGTTGAGCAGTTCTTC.

V and J are TRBV5-1 and TRBJ2-7, with D maybe TRBD1 (6 bases). From germline, CDR1 is SGHRS and CDR2 YFSETQ. With 4 bases removed from V and 4 bases from J, the gap between germline ends came to 18 bases. The CDR3 totals 15 residues. This chain's CDR3 is CASSGGGIKAYEQYF. Written as DNA, the CDR3 is TGCGCCAGCAGCGGGGGCGGTATCAAGGCGTACGAGCAGTACTTC.

The rearrangement uses TRBV7-8 and TRBJ2-7; possibly TRBD2 for D (6 bases). CDR1 is SGHVS, CDR2 FQNEAQ, per germline. The CDR3 length is 15 residues. Trimming shortened V by 4 bases and J by 2 bases, and 15 bases separated the two germline ends. The CDR3 is CASSSSRGFTYEQYF. CDR3 coding DNA: TGTGCCAGCAGCTCCAGTCGGGGGTTCACCTACGAGCAGTACTTC.